This T cell receptor (beta chain) emerged from a study of shared clonotypes between healthy human individuals. Deep level was the assay's run setting. Genomic DNA belonging to each subset was distributed in equal measure over several immunoSEQ plates. The quantity of DNA used in unsorted PBMC replicate PCRs was roughly 300 ng, corresponding to tens of thousands of T cell genomes. The assay was immunoSEQ multiplex PCR, and TCRdb's table has in-frame clones only and misses some. The sample contains about 490,000 clones, approximately 82% of which appear only once. Among the donors, all were Caucasian adults who lived in Nashville, Tennessee. Between the trimmed V and J ends, which lost 3 bases and 6 bases, there was a span of 18 bases. The CDR3 is made up of 15 amino acids. Germline V gives CDR1 MDHEN, CDR2 SYDVKM.

The sequence derives from a woman in her thirties or forties in good health. Some clones in this sample may be carry-over from other donors' samples. This chain links TRBV28 with TRBJ2-7; possibly TRBD1 for D (6 bases). The specimen sequenced was PBMCs. CDR3 sequence: CASSFGNREVGEQYF. The CDR3 bases are TGTGCCAGCAGTTTTGGGAACAGGGAAGTGGGCGAGCAGTACTTC. The full variable domain, its missing parts supplied by reference TRBV28 and TRBJ2-7, is DVKVTQSSRYLVKRTGEKVFLECVQDMDHENMFWYRQDPGLGLRLIYFSYDVKMKEKGDIPEGYSVSREKKERFSLILESASTNQTSMYLCASSFGNREVGEQYFGPGTRLTVT.